These 28 T cell receptor beta chains were all obtained from the same sample, sequenced in a study of T cells after yellow fever vaccination. A single record per CDR3 protein comes from TCRdb applying MiXCR to the 5' RACE reads. The sample holds under 600,000 distinct CDR3 sequences; about 13% are singletons and the top ten take over 12%. The starting material was PBMCs, obtained on the day of the yellow fever booster vaccination. The receptors originated from a man aged 25-40 years who received the YFV17D yellow fever vaccine.

The table lists this clonotype with a few counts. The gene calls are TRBV7-2 and TRBJ2-1; the match to TRBD2 covers 8 bases. This CDR3 comprises 14 residues. Trimming at V came to 2 bases and at J to 10 bases, leaving 7 bases not matched to a gene. Germline-derived CDR1 and CDR2 are SGHTA and FQGNSA. CDR3 nucleotides: TGTGCCAGCAGCTTAACCGGGAGGGGCCGGGAGCAGTTCTTC. As protein: CASSLTGRGREQFF.

This clonotype was detected only a few times. The rearrangement links TRBV7-8 to TRBJ2-7, with TRBD2 matching over 12 bases. With V trimmed by 4 bases and J by 4 bases, 2 bases remained unmatched. Per the germline V gene, CDR1 is SGHVS and CDR2 is FQNEAQ. This CDR3 comprises 14 residues. The CDR3 loop is CASSSTSGRYEQYF. CDR3 nucleotides: TGTGCCAGCAGCTCAACTAGCGGGAGGTACGAGCAGTACTTC.

This clonotype was found many times. The rearrangement uses TRBV12-3 or TRBV12-4 and TRBJ1-5, with 8 bases fitting TRBD1. This CDR3 has 14 residues. The V gene end was trimmed by 5 bases and the J gene end by 7 bases; junction bases not matched to a gene: 7. Here the CDR3 DNA reads TGTGCCAGCAGTCCCCAGGGGGCAGGACAGCCCCAGCATTTT. Amino acids: CASSPQGAGQPQHF.

The chain has TRBV4-1 and TRBJ2-3; D may be TRBD2 (6 bases). The CDR3 runs 18 residues. Trimming stripped 3 bases from V and 6 bases from J, with 25 bases between. In germline, CDR1 is MGHRA, CDR2 YSYEKL. CDR3 amino acids: CASSHPGLRELNRDTQYF. The CDR3 DNA sequence: TGCGCCAGCAGCCACCCGGGTCTTCGGGAGTTAAATCGGGATACGCAGTATTTT.

V usage is TRBV28 and J usage is TRBJ2-7; 9 bases are shared with TRBD1. CDR1 MDHEN and CDR2 SYDVKM come from the germline V gene. With 4 bases clipped from V and 4 bases from J, the junction kept 11 bases outside the gene matches. CDR3 size: 16 residues. The CDR3 region is CASSSPQGARPYEQYF. The CDR3 nucleotides are TGTGCCAGCAGTTCACCACAGGGGGCAAGGCCATACGAGCAGTACTTC.

V gene TRBV14 combines with J gene TRBJ2-1; 7 nucleotides match TRBD1. Germline assignment: CDR1 SGHDN and CDR2 FVKESK. The CDR3 loop spans 14 amino acids. Trimming at V came to 1 base and at J to 8 bases, leaving 5 bases not matched to a gene. DNA for the CDR3: TGTGCCAGCAGCCAAGTGACAGGGCGCGATGAGCAGTTCTTC. Residues: CASSQVTGRDEQFF.

This clonotype was observed a few times. The chain carries TRBV27 and TRBJ2-1; the D call may be TRBD1 or TRBD2 (6 bases each). The length of the CDR3 is 13 residues. V was pared by 8 bases and J by 8 bases, with 16 bases between. In germline, CDR1 is MNHEY, CDR2 SMNVEV (reference sequence). The DNA for the CDR3 is TGTGCCAGCTGTTATAAGGGGGGTTATGAGCAGTTCTTC. Its translation: CASCYKGGYEQFF.

This clonotype came up a few times. The chain employs TRBV20-1 and TRBJ2-2, with 15 bases fitting TRBD2. The germline V gene encodes CDR1 DFQATT and CDR2 SNEGSKA (reference sequence). The ends lost 5 bases at V and 5 bases at J; junction bases unmatched: 9. CDR3 length: 17 residues. The CDR3 protein is CSAPSPGLAGGTGELFF. The CDR3 DNA is TGCAGTGCTCCAAGTCCGGGACTAGCGGGAGGAACCGGGGAGCTGTTTTTT.

This clonotype was found a few times. V and J are TRBV12-3 or TRBV12-4 and TRBJ2-7, with D uncertain. Trimming took 1 base from V and 2 from J, leaving 15 bases between them. This CDR3 contains 16 residues. CDR3 loop: CASSLGGSALPYEQYF. As DNA, the CDR3 is TGTGCCAGCAGTTTAGGGGGAAGTGCGTTGCCCTACGAGCAGTACTTC.

The chain combines TRBV19 with TRBJ2-5; 12 positions match TRBD2. This CDR3 has 17 residues. Germline CDR1 is LNHDA and CDR2 is SQIVND (reference sequence). With V trimmed by 6 bases and J by 5 bases, 13 bases remained unmatched. CDR3 amino acids: CASRGRELAGGGETQYF. The CDR3 DNA reads TGTGCCAGTAGGGGACGGGAACTAGCGGGAGGTGGGGAGACCCAGTACTTC.

This clonotype has only a few counts. V gene TRBV15 combines with J gene TRBJ1-5, with D perhaps TRBD1 (5 bases). The CDR3 has 15 residues. Per germline, CDR1 LNHNV and CDR2 YYDKDF (reference sequence). V was clipped by 5 bases and J by 4 bases, with 15 bases between them. Written as DNA, the CDR3 is TGTGCCACCAGCGCGCAGGGATATATAAATCAGCCCCAGCATTTT. Protein sequence: CATSAQGYINQPQHF.

J is TRBJ2-1 and V is TRBV6-2 or TRBV6-3; 8 bases are a match to TRBD2. The germline V gene encodes CDR1 MNHEY and CDR2 SVGEGT. The length of the CDR3 is 15 residues. V lost 4 bases to trimming and J lost 7 bases; unmatched junction nucleotides: 9. The CDR3 spells CASSFGTSMGNEQFF. For the CDR3, the DNA is TGTGCCAGCAGTTTCGGGACTAGTATGGGGAATGAGCAGTTCTTC.

This clonotype appeared many times. The rearrangement joins TRBV7-2 to TRBJ2-7, with 8 bases matching TRBD1. Germline V gene data show CDR1 as SGHTA and CDR2 as FQGNSA. V lost 3 bases and J lost 5; bases outside the gene matches: 12. This CDR3 has 16 amino acids. CDR3 region: CASSLYTGGRADEQYF. CDR3 coding DNA: TGTGCCAGCAGCTTGTATACAGGGGGTAGGGCCGACGAGCAGTACTTC.

This clonotype has a handful of counts. The chain uses TRBV4-3 and TRBJ2-5; D gene unclear. The CDR3 is made up of 14 amino acids. The germline V gene encodes CDR1 LGHNA and CDR2 YSLEER. Trimming cost V 0 bases and J 7 bases, with 12 bases left between them. The CDR3 is CASSQDLGGPTQYF. CDR3 DNA: TGCGCCAGCAGCCAAGATCTCGGCGGACCGACCCAGTACTTC.

This rearrangement joins TRBV20-1 to TRBJ1-5; D is possibly TRBD1 (6 bases). The V end lost 3 bases, the J end lost 10 bases, and 22 bases lay between the germline ends. The germline gives CDR1 DFQATT, CDR2 SNEGSKA (reference sequence). There are 15 residues in the CDR3. CDR3: CSASFTGKTDPPQHF. CDR3 DNA: TGCAGTGCTAGTTTTACAGGGAAGACGGACCCCCCCCAGCATTTT.

This chain uses TRBV20-1 with TRBJ2-7; D tentatively fits TRBD1 or TRBD2 (6 bases each). CDR1 and CDR2 from the germline V gene are DFQATT and SNEGSKA (reference sequence). The V gene lost 1 base and the J gene lost 6 bases, with 13 bases spanning the gap. CDR3 size: 13 residues. CDR3 loop: CSARGGTSSEQYF. As DNA, the CDR3 is TGCAGTGCTAGAGGCGGGACAAGTTCCGAGCAGTACTTC.

This clonotype has only a few counts. The chain couples TRBV19 to TRBJ2-2; no clear D. Germline CDR1 reads LNHDA; CDR2 reads SQIVND (reference sequence). The CDR3 runs 15 residues. V lost 0 bases and J lost 4, with 9 bases in between. The CDR3 sequence: CASSIEGSSTGELFF. Written as DNA, the CDR3 is TGTGCCAGTAGTATAGAAGGCAGTTCCACCGGGGAGCTGTTTTTT. The variable domain in full, completed from reference TRBV19 and TRBJ2-2, reads DGGITQSPKYLFRKEGQNVTLSCEQNLNHDAMYWYRQDPGQGLRLIYYSQIVNDFQKGDIAEGYSVSREKKESFPLTVTSAQKNPTAFYLCASSIEGSSTGELFFGEGSRLTVL.

The chain is built from TRBV7-2 and TRBJ2-1; D not resolved. V gave up 5 bases and J gave up 10 bases, with 15 bases separating them. Germline V gene sequence: CDR1 SGHTA, CDR2 FQGNSA. This CDR3 is 13 amino acids long. Written as DNA, the CDR3 is TGTGCCAGCAGCCGGATACCTGTCAGGGAGCAGTTCTTC. Translated, it gives CASSRIPVREQFF.

The chain has TRBV20-1 and TRBJ2-1, with 7 bases fitting TRBD2. Germline values: CDR1 DFQATT, CDR2 SNEGSKA (reference sequence). V gave up 3 bases and J gave up 1 base; unmatched junction bases: 3. The CDR3 is made up of 14 amino acids. CDR3 sequence reads: CSASAGVSYNEQFF. CDR3 DNA: TGCAGTGCTAGTGCGGGAGTGTCCTACAATGAGCAGTTCTTC.

The rearrangement joins TRBV18 to TRBJ2-5, with D possibly matching TRBD2 (5 bases). The CDR3 is 13 amino acids. The V end lost 3 bases, the J end lost 4 bases, and 9 bases lay between the germline ends. Germline V gives CDR1 KGHSH, CDR2 LQKENI. The CDR3 coding sequence is TGTGCCAGCTCACCTAACGGGATAGAGACCCAGTACTTC. Amino acids: CASSPNGIETQYF. Variable domain in full (rest from reference TRBV18 and TRBJ2-5): NAGVMQNPRHLVRRRGQEARLRCSPMKGHSHVYWYRQLPEEGLKFMVYLQKENIIDESGMPKERFSAEFPKEGPSILRIQQVVRGDSAAYFCASSPNGIETQYFGPGTRLLVL.

This clonotype was detected ten times or more. The rearrangement uses TRBV19 and TRBJ2-5, with 8 bases fitting TRBD1. V lost 5 bases to trimming and J lost 5 bases; unmatched junction nucleotides: 7. Looked up from germline, CDR1 is LNHDA and CDR2 is SQIVND (reference sequence). The CDR3 extends over 14 amino acids. The CDR3: CASSFGQGQETQYF. For the CDR3, the DNA is TGTGCCAGTAGTTTCGGACAGGGACAGGAGACCCAGTACTTC.

V is TRBV6-5 and J is TRBJ2-5; 8 positions agree with TRBD1. The germline V gene encodes CDR1 MNHEY and CDR2 SVGAGI. Trimming cost V 2 bases and J 9 bases; bases outside gene matches: 8. This CDR3 contains 14 residues. Here the CDR3 reads CASSYVAGGEAQYF. The CDR3 nucleotides are TGTGCCAGCAGTTACGTGGCAGGGGGCGAGGCCCAGTACTTC.

V and J are TRBV5-1 and TRBJ2-7, with 10 bases that match TRBD1. Trimming at V came to 4 bases and at J to 5 bases, leaving 3 bases not matched to a gene. Germline lookup yields CDR1 SGHRS and CDR2 YFSETQ. The length of the CDR3 is 13 residues. Written as DNA, the CDR3 is TGCGCCAGCAGCGGGACAGGGGAACACGAGCAGTACTTC. Translated, it gives CASSGTGEHEQYF.

This clonotype was counted ten times or more. V and J are TRBV28 and TRBJ2-3, with 14 nucleotides matching TRBD2. The CDR3 loop spans 16 amino acids. Germline CDR1 MDHEN, CDR2 SYDVKM. With 3 bases clipped from V and 5 bases from J, the junction kept 4 bases outside the gene matches. The CDR3 region is CASSLGLAGVGDTQYF. CDR3 bases: TGTGCCAGCAGTTTGGGACTAGCGGGAGTTGGAGATACGCAGTATTTT.

The chain has TRBV5-1 and TRBJ1-1; TRBD1 aligns across 8 bases. Germline CDR1 reads SGHRS; CDR2 reads YFSETQ. The CDR3 contains 15 residues. Trimming took 3 bases from V and 1 from J; bases not matched to a gene: 5. The CDR3, as DNA: TGCGCCAGCAGCTCTAGACAGGGGTCGAACACTGAAGCTTTCTTT. Translating it yields CASSSRQGSNTEAFF.

The chain has TRBV10-1 and TRBJ2-1; 8 bases agree with TRBD2. Germline CDR1 WNHNN, CDR2 SYGVQD (reference sequence). The CDR3 is 16 amino acids. Losses at the gene ends were 2 bases for V and 5 bases for J; bases not matched to a gene: 8. The chain's CDR3 is CASSETGSGIDNEQFF. The CDR3 DNA reads as TGCGCCAGCAGTGAGACGGGTAGCGGGATCGACAATGAGCAGTTCTTC.

The CDR3 sequence: CASSFRQSSYEQYF. In DNA, the CDR3 is TGTGCCAGCAGCTTTAGACAGAGCTCCTACGAGCAGTACTTC. V is TRBV7-8 and J is TRBJ2-7; TRBD1 is a possible D gene (5 bases). The V and J ends lost 3 bases and 0 bases respectively, with 9 bases between them. CDR1 and CDR2 (germline): SGHVS, FQNEAQ. This CDR3 has 14 amino acids.

This clonotype was found a few times. The rearrangement joins TRBV20-1 to TRBJ2-6; D call uncertain. Germline loops: CDR1 DFQATT, CDR2 SNEGSKA (reference sequence). V was clipped by 1 base and J by 2 bases, with 6 bases between them. This CDR3 is built from 14 residues. CDR3 nucleotides: TGCAGTGCTAGAGCAGGAACTGGGGCCAACGTCCTGACTTTC. Translating it yields CSARAGTGANVLTF.